This passage covers 25 T cell receptor beta chains from one sample sequenced in a study of shared clonotypes between healthy human individuals. Positively selected for CCR7, the CD45RO-negative cells used as naive CD8 cells excluded terminally differentiated effector memory CD45RA+ cells. TCRdb's table, derived via immunoSEQ multiplex PCR, lists solely in-frame clones and lacks some. The sample lists about 650,000 clones; 95% to 96% were seen once. Sequencing was carried out using naive CD8+ T cells sorted from blood. All receptors derive from a woman aged 25 to 39 in good health.

V usage is TRBV7-9 and J usage is TRBJ2-7, with 8 positions matching TRBD2. The CDR3 covers 17 residues. The V and J ends lost 5 bases and 2 bases, in that order; junction bases with no gene match: 14. The germline V gene has CDR1 SEHNR and CDR2 FQNEAQ (reference sequence). DNA of the CDR3: TGTGCCAGCAGCCCCCCTGGGGAACTAGCGGTTACCTACGAGCAGTACTTC. It codes for CASSPPGELAVTYEQYF.

The CDR3 here is CASSMETGGRVDEQYF. DNA of the CDR3: TGTGCCAGTAGTATGGAAACAGGGGGCCGGGTGGACGAGCAGTACTTC. The rearrangement joins TRBV19 to TRBJ2-7; 9 nucleotides match TRBD1. This CDR3 spans 16 amino acids. After removal of 3 bases from V and 5 bases from J, the junction contained 11 bases not matched to a gene. Germline loops: CDR1 LNHDA, CDR2 SQIVND (reference sequence).

The chain uses TRBV7-8 and TRBJ2-1; no clear D gene. Germline V gives CDR1 SGHVS, CDR2 FQNEAQ. The V gene lost 1 base and the J gene lost 7 bases, with 5 bases spanning the gap. The CDR3 runs to 12 residues. As DNA, the CDR3 is TGTGCCAGCAGCTTAGATCCAAATGAGCAGTTCTTC. This sequence encodes CASSLDPNEQFF.

This clone occurred once. For the CDR3, the DNA is TGTGCCAGTAGTAACGCACGAGTTCAGTACTTC. Translation gives CASSNARVQYF. The genes are TRBV19 and TRBJ2-4; D gene unclear. Trimming removed 4 bases from V and 11 bases from J, with 9 bases in between. Germline V gives CDR1 LNHDA, CDR2 SQIVND (reference sequence). This CDR3 comprises 11 residues.

This chain links TRBV5-1 with TRBJ1-5, with D possibly TRBD1 on 5 matching bases. The CDR3 consists of 16 residues. Trimming left V 0 bases short and J 0 bases short, with 10 bases between. Germline V gene data show CDR1 as SGHRS and CDR2 as YFSETQ. CDR3 in amino acids: CASSLGGAYSNQPQHF. For the CDR3, the DNA is TGCGCCAGCAGCTTGGGGGGCGCCTATAGCAATCAGCCCCAGCATTTT.

This sequence joins TRBV10-1 and TRBJ2-7; D is undetermined. The ends were cut back, 9 bases at V and 4 bases at J, with 10 bases in the middle. Germline V gene lookup returns CDR1 WNHNN and CDR2 SYGVQD (reference sequence). The CDR3 spans 11 residues. In DNA form, the CDR3 reads TGCGCCAGTGTGAGGCAGTACGAGCAGTACTTC. Protein sequence: CASVRQYEQYF.

V and J are TRBV28 and TRBJ2-1, with D unresolved. Trimming pared 3 bases from V and 0 bases from J, leaving 9 bases between. This CDR3 has 15 residues. CDR1 MDHEN and CDR2 SYDVKM come from the germline V gene. The CDR3 protein is CASSFGSSSYNEQFF. CDR3 DNA sequence: TGTGCCAGCAGTTTTGGCTCCAGCTCCTACAATGAGCAGTTCTTC.

The chain joins TRBV29-1 to TRBJ2-7, with a weak D call TRBD1 (5 bases). CDR3 size: 13 residues. Trimming cost V 3 bases and J 2 bases, with 11 bases left between them. The germline V gene has CDR1 SQVTM and CDR2 ANQGSEA. The CDR3 sequence is CSVEAGMAYEQYF. CDR3 in DNA: TGCAGCGTTGAGGCAGGGATGGCCTACGAGCAGTACTTC.

The CDR3 sequence is CASSASSGSSYNEQFF. The CDR3 nucleotides are TGTGCCAGCAGCGCATCAAGCGGGAGCTCCTACAATGAGCAGTTCTTC. The rearrangement links TRBV9 to TRBJ2-1, with 8 bases lining up with TRBD2. V shed 3 bases and J 0 bases; nucleotides not matched to a gene: 5. From germline, CDR1 is SGDLS and CDR2 YYNGEE. The CDR3 consists of 16 residues.

The genes are TRBV7-9 and TRBJ2-5; 11 bases map to TRBD1. The better agreement between TRBJ2-7 and the DNA end casts doubt on the J call. The CDR3 totals 13 residues. Germline CDR1 SEHNR, CDR2 FQNEAQ (reference sequence). CDR3 DNA sequence: TGTGCCAGCAGATCCGGGACAGGGGGCGAGCAGTACTTC. Amino acid sequence: CASRSGTGGEQYF.

The rearrangement links TRBV2 to TRBJ2-2; perhaps TRBD1 as D (6 bases). Trimming removed 4 bases at V and 5 bases at J, with 14 bases between. From germline, CDR1 is SNHLY and CDR2 FYNNEI. This CDR3 has 15 residues. CDR3 sequence reads: CASSGSQGITGELFF. As DNA, the CDR3 is TGTGCCAGCAGTGGAAGTCAGGGGATTACCGGGGAGCTGTTTTTT.

CDR3 nucleotides: TGTGCCAGCAGCTTAGAGTCAGCCAGTTTCTCTGGGGCCAACGTCCTGACTTTC. Its protein is CASSLESASFSGANVLTF. The genes are TRBV7-9 and TRBJ2-6; D is undetermined. The CDR3 is 18 residues long. With 1 base removed from V and 0 bases from J, the gap between germline ends came to 13 bases. CDR1 and CDR2 (germline): SEHNR, FQNEAQ (reference sequence).

The rearrangement uses TRBV7-9 and TRBJ2-5; 9 positions agree with TRBD1. J lost 2 bases, V lost 5 bases, and 3 bases had no gene match. The CDR3 is made up of 14 amino acids. Germline lookup yields CDR1 SEHNR and CDR2 FQNEAQ (reference sequence). The CDR3, as DNA: TGTGCCAGCAGCATAGACAGGGGGCAAGAGACCCAGTACTTC. Translation: CASSIDRGQETQYF.

The chain joins TRBV4-1 to TRBJ1-1; 9 bases align to TRBD1. The CDR3 contains 17 residues. Germline V gives CDR1 MGHRA, CDR2 YSYEKL. With 5 bases clipped from V and 0 bases from J, the junction kept 10 bases outside the gene matches. The CDR3: CASSSRTGATVNTEAFF. Here the CDR3 DNA reads TGCGCCAGCAGCTCCCGGACAGGGGCGACCGTGAACACTGAAGCTTTCTTT.

The rearrangement joins TRBV27 to TRBJ2-1; D may match TRBD1 or TRBD2 (6 bases each). Deletions cut 8 bases from V and 7 bases from J, with 18 bases between. There are 14 residues in the CDR3. CDR1 is MNHEY, CDR2 SMNVEV, per germline (reference sequence). CDR3 nucleotide sequence: TGTGCCAGCCATCCGACGGGGGCCTTTAATGAGCAGTTCTTC. Protein sequence: CASHPTGAFNEQFF.

The V call is TRBV19, the J call TRBJ1-5; D gene ambiguous. Germline CDR1 LNHDA, CDR2 SQIVND (reference sequence). This CDR3 spans 12 amino acids. V lost 4 bases and J 4 bases, leaving 5 bases between the germline ends. The CDR3 DNA is TGTGCCAGTAGTAAGACGAATCAGCCCCAGCATTTT. Protein sequence: CASSKTNQPQHF.

This chain joins TRBV7-9 and TRBJ2-7, with a tentative D call TRBD2 (6 bases). This CDR3 region has 15 residues. V was pared by 3 bases and J by 5 bases, with 17 bases between. From germline, CDR1 is SEHNR and CDR2 FQNEAQ (reference sequence). The CDR3 nucleotides read TGTGCCAGCAGCTTCATGCGGGGAGGCAGAGACGAGCAGTACTTC. This gives the protein CASSFMRGGRDEQYF.

Concerning this clone: The sample contains more than one DNA sequence encoding this CDR3. This chain joins TRBV9 and TRBJ2-7; 7 bases match TRBD2. The germline V gene encodes CDR1 SGDLS and CDR2 YYNGEE. This CDR3 is built from 14 residues. The ends lost 7 bases at V and 0 bases at J; junction bases unmatched: 7. The CDR3 here is CASSPAGSSYEQYF. For the CDR3, the DNA is TGTGCCAGCTCTCCAGCGGGGAGCTCCTACGAGCAGTACTTC.

The V call is TRBV4-2, the J call TRBJ2-3; D gene ambiguous. Germline V gives CDR1 LGHNA, CDR2 YNFKEQ. V was clipped by 0 bases and J by 3 bases, with 10 bases between them. The CDR3 is 15 amino acids. As DNA, the CDR3 is TGTGCCAGCAGCCAAGAGGAGCTAGTTACAGATACGCAGTATTTT. Translated: CASSQEELVTDTQYF.

For the CDR3, the DNA is TGCAGCGTAGCGGGAGTAGGGGCTAATGAGCAGTTCTTC. Translated: CSVAGVGANEQFF. The chain recombines TRBV29-1 with TRBJ2-1; 8 positions agree with TRBD2. The V segment lost 6 bases and the J segment 7 bases; nucleotides outside the gene matches: 8. CDR3 size: 13 residues. The germline V gene encodes CDR1 SQVTM and CDR2 ANQGSEA.

This chain joins TRBV5-4 and TRBJ1-1; D uncertain. V lost 1 base to trimming and J lost 3 bases, with 10 bases between them. The CDR3 length is 14 residues. Germline CDR1 is SGHNT and CDR2 is YYREEE (reference sequence). As DNA, the CDR3 is TGTGCCAGCAGCTTGAGAGGGTTCGACACTGAAGCTTTCTTT. Residues: CASSLRGFDTEAFF.

As concerns this clone: The same CDR3 is also encoded by other DNA sequences in this sample. The chain joins TRBV28 to TRBJ2-1; D might be TRBD2 (6 bases). Germline V CDR1 and CDR2: MDHEN, SYDVKM. The V gene lost 3 bases and the J gene lost 9 bases, with 6 bases spanning the gap. CDR3 length: 11 residues. CDR3 DNA: TGTGCCAGCAGTTTGGGGGGTGAGCAGTTCTTC. It is translated as CASSLGGEQFF.

This rearrangement joins TRBV5-1 to TRBJ2-1; maybe TRBD1 (6 bases). The CDR3 is made up of 14 amino acids. CDR1 SGHRS and CDR2 YFSETQ come from the germline V gene. V was cut by 0 bases and J by 6 bases, with 10 bases left in between. The CDR3 here is CASSLEDSSNEQFF. The CDR3 coding sequence is TGCGCCAGCAGCTTGGAGGACAGTAGCAATGAGCAGTTCTTC.

This clone showed up just once. J is TRBJ2-3 and V is TRBV2, with D uncertain. The CDR3 is made up of 15 amino acids. Per the germline V gene, CDR1 is SNHLY and CDR2 is FYNNEI. Trimming cost V 3 bases and J 2 bases, with 12 bases left between them. For the CDR3, the DNA is TGTGCCAGCAGTGATGGTACAACATCCACAGATACGCAGTATTTT. It codes for CASSDGTTSTDTQYF.

The genes are TRBV6-5 and TRBJ2-1, with 7 bases matching TRBD2. CDR3 length: 14 amino acids. The junction had 6 bases not matched to a gene; V was cut back by 2 bases and J by 8 bases. Germline V lookup: CDR1 MNHEY, CDR2 SVGAGI. CDR3 residues: CASSYIQGGDEQFF. The CDR3 DNA is TGTGCCAGCAGTTACATTCAGGGAGGGGATGAGCAGTTCTTC.